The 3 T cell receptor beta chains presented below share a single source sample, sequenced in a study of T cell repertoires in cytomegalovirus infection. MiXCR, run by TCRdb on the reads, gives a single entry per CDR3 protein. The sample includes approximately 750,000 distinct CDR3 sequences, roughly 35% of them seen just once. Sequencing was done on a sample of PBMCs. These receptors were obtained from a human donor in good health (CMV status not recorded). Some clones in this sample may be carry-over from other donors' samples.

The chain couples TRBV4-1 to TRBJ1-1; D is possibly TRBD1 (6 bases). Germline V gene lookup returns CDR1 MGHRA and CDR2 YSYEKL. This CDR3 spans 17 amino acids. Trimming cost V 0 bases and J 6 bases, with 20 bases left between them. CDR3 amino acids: CASSQDLGTTLNPEAFF. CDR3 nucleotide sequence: TGCGCCAGCAGCCAAGATTTGGGGACAACTCTAAACCCTGAAGCTTTCTTT.

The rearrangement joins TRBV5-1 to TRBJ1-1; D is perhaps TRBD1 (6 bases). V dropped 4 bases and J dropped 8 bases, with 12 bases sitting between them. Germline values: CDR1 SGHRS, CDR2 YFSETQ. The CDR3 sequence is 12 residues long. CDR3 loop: CASSITQGEAFF. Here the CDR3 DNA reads TGCGCCAGCAGCATTACACAGGGAGAAGCTTTCTTT.

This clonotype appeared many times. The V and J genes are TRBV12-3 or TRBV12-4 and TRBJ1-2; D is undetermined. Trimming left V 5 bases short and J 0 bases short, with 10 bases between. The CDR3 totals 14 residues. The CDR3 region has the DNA TGTGCCAGCAGTCACAGCTACGCTAACTATGGCTACACCTTC. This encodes CASSHSYANYGYTF.